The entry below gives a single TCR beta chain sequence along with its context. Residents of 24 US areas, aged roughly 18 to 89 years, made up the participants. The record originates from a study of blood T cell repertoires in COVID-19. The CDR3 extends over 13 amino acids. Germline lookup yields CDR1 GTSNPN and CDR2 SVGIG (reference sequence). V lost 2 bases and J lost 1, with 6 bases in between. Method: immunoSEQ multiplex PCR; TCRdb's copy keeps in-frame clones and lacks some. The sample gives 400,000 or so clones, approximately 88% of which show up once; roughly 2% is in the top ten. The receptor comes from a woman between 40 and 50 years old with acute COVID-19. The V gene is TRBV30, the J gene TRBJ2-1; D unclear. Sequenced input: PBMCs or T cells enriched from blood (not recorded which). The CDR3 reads CAWSTGSYNEQFF. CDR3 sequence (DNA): TGTGCCTGGAGTACGGGTTCCTACAATGAGCAGTTCTTC.